This passage covers 17 T cell receptor beta chains from one sample sequenced in a study of technical replicates of blood from a handful of donors. The assay was immunoSEQ multiplex PCR, and TCRdb's table has in-frame clones only and misses some. The profile shows over 75,000 clones, about 94% of them singletons. Sequencing used T cells isolated from PBMCs. Source of these receptors: a human donor in good health.

The chain combines TRBV7-7 with TRBJ2-1; 13 bases line up with TRBD2. The V gene's germline CDR1 is SSHAT and CDR2 FNYEAQ (reference sequence). The CDR3 sequence is 15 residues long. The trim removed 5 bases at V and 7 bases at J, leaving 5 bases unmatched. CDR3 sequence (DNA): TGTGCCAGCAGCCGGACTAGCGGGAGCCCAAATGAGCAGTTCTTC. It is translated as CASSRTSGSPNEQFF.

The chain is built from TRBV29-1 and TRBJ1-2; possibly TRBD1 for D (6 bases). Germline V gene lookup returns CDR1 SQVTM and CDR2 ANQGSEA. The germline V and J ends were trimmed by 1 base and 2 bases, with 14 bases remaining between them. CDR3 length equals 15 residues. CDR3 sequence (DNA): TGCAGCGTTGAAGGGGGGCGGCGGTCCAACTATGGCTACACCTTC. Translation gives CSVEGGRRSNYGYTF. Supplemented by reference TRBV29-1 and TRBJ1-2, the full variable domain reads SAVISQKPSRDICQRGTSLTIQCQVDSQVTMMFWYRQQPGQSLTLIATANQGSEATYESGFVIDKFPISRPNLTFSTLTVSNMSPEDSSIYLCSVEGGRRSNYGYTFGSGTRLTVV.

DNA for the CDR3: TGCGCCAGCAGCTCCAATTCACTGGGGAGCTCTGGAAACACCATATATTTT. This encodes CASSSNSLGSSGNTIYF. The J gene is TRBJ1-3, the V gene TRBV5-1; D is unresolved. The CDR3 has 17 amino acids. With 3 bases removed from V and 0 bases from J, the gap between germline ends came to 16 bases. Germline lookup yields CDR1 SGHRS and CDR2 YFSETQ.

The chain couples TRBV7-8 to TRBJ2-7; D is unclear. V lost 2 bases and J lost 4, with 9 bases in between. CDR1 is SGHVS, CDR2 FQNEAQ, per germline. This CDR3 contains 13 residues. The CDR3 coding sequence is TGTGCCAGCAGCTTAAGTGGCACGTACGAGCAGTACTTC. Translated: CASSLSGTYEQYF.

This sequence joins TRBV6-5 and TRBJ1-3; D is ambiguous. Germline assignment: CDR1 MNHEY and CDR2 SVGAGI. The CDR3 loop spans 15 amino acids. V lost 2 bases and J 0 bases, leaving 8 bases between the germline ends. The DNA for the CDR3 is TGTGCCAGCAGTTACCTCGGGAGCTCTGGAAACACCATATATTTT. The encoded protein is CASSYLGSSGNTIYF.

This clone was found a few times. The V gene is TRBV19, the J gene TRBJ1-5, with D possibly TRBD1 on 5 matching bases. Per the germline V gene, CDR1 is LNHDA and CDR2 is SQIVND (reference sequence). This CDR3 spans 13 amino acids. Trimming removed 9 bases at V and 5 bases at J, with 14 bases between. CDR3 bases: TGTGCCAGCCAGGGTACTCGCTATCAGCCCCAGCATTTT. Encoded protein: CASQGTRYQPQHF.

The chain couples TRBV5-1 to TRBJ1-5, with 8 bases that match TRBD1. V was pared by 4 bases and J by 1 base, with 10 bases of the junction left unmatched. The CDR3 is 17 amino acids. Per germline, CDR1 SGHRS and CDR2 YFSETQ. Written as DNA, the CDR3 is TGCGCCAGCAGCCCTGGCGCAAGGACAGGGAGCAATCAGCCCCAGCATTTT. Residues: CASSPGARTGSNQPQHF.

This clone was counted once. CDR3 DNA: TGTGCCTGGAGAGGCGGCTCTGGGGCCAACGTCCTGACTTTC. Residues: CAWRGGSGANVLTF. The chain carries TRBV30 and TRBJ2-6; D remains unclear. V lost 3 bases to trimming and J lost 0 bases, with 6 bases between them. From germline, CDR1 is GTSNPN and CDR2 SVGIG (reference sequence). The CDR3 covers 14 residues.

V usage is TRBV6-5 and J usage is TRBJ1-5; 8 nucleotides agree with TRBD1. The junction had 11 bases not matched to a gene; V was cut back by 2 bases and J by 8 bases. Germline CDR1 reads MNHEY; CDR2 reads SVGAGI. This CDR3 is built from 16 residues. The CDR3 sequence is CASSYKAGQGGEPQHF. The CDR3 region has the DNA TGTGCCAGCAGTTACAAGGCCGGACAGGGAGGTGAGCCCCAGCATTTT.

This clone came up once. V gene TRBV4-1 combines with J gene TRBJ2-7; 7 positions match TRBD2. The CDR3 extends over 14 amino acids. V shed 4 bases and J 5 bases; nucleotides not matched to a gene: 8. Germline V gene sequence: CDR1 MGHRA, CDR2 YSYEKL. The CDR3 DNA is TGCGCCAGCAGCCCAGAGGGAGGGAGCAACGAGCAGTACTTC. This codes for CASSPEGGSNEQYF.

This clone was observed once. The chain carries TRBV10-1 and TRBJ2-3; 8 bases are shared with TRBD1. V lost 5 bases to trimming and J lost 0 bases; unmatched junction nucleotides: 10. Germline V gene sequence: CDR1 WNHNN, CDR2 SYGVQD (reference sequence). The CDR3 is 17 amino acids. As DNA, the CDR3 is TGCGCCAGCAGTAGAAGGACAGGGCGCTATAGCACAGATACGCAGTATTTT. It codes for CASSRRTGRYSTDTQYF.

The chain combines TRBV10-2 with TRBJ1-5; D is undetermined. This CDR3 region has 15 residues. The V end lost 0 bases, the J end lost 5 bases, and 11 bases lay between the germline ends. Germline V gives CDR1 WSHSY, CDR2 SAAADI. CDR3 nucleotide sequence: TGCGCCAGCAGTGAGTCCGTCGGGAATCATCAGCCCCAGCATTTT. Its protein is CASSESVGNHQPQHF.

This sequence joins TRBV6-1 and TRBJ1-1, with TRBD1 identical over 7 bases. The CDR3 is 13 amino acids. The V and J ends lost 2 bases and 7 bases, in that order; junction bases with no gene match: 4. Germline V gene lookup returns CDR1 MNHNS and CDR2 SASEGT. In nucleotides, the CDR3 is TGTGCCAGCAGTGAATACCGGACAGGTGAAGCTTTCTTT. Protein: CASSEYRTGEAFF.

The chain carries TRBV5-1 and TRBJ1-3; the D is unclear. V gave up 4 bases and J gave up 0 bases, with 11 bases separating them. Per germline, CDR1 SGHRS and CDR2 YFSETQ. CDR3 length equals 15 residues. The CDR3 DNA reads as TGCGCCAGCAGCCAAACAGTCAACTCTGGAAACACCATATATTTT. Protein product: CASSQTVNSGNTIYF.

This clone was seen only once. This CDR3 reads CASSFGGLLGYTF. For the CDR3, the DNA is TGTGCCAGCAGTTTTGGGGGCCTTCTTGGCTACACCTTC. The chain links TRBV27 to TRBJ1-2; weak D call: TRBD1 (6 bases). Germline CDR1 is MNHEY and CDR2 is SMNVEV (reference sequence). This CDR3 has 13 residues. Deletions cut 3 bases from V and 7 bases from J, with 12 bases between.

The chain is built from TRBV5-1 and TRBJ1-1, with a weak D call TRBD1 (5 bases). V lost 0 bases to trimming and J lost 6 bases, with 9 bases between them. Germline CDR1 reads SGHRS; CDR2 reads YFSETQ. The CDR3 length is 13 residues. For the CDR3, the DNA is TGCGCCAGCAGCTTGGGCCAGGGCGCTGAAGCTTTCTTT. Translated: CASSLGQGAEAFF. The full variable domain, rest sourced from reference TRBV5-1 and TRBJ1-1, is KAGVTQTPRYLIKTRGQQVTLSCSPISGHRSVSWYQQTPGQGLQFLFEYFSETQRNKGNFPGRFSGRQFSNSRSEMNVSTLELGDSALYLCASSLGQGAEAFFGQGTRLTVV.

The chain recombines TRBV11-3 with TRBJ1-1, with TRBD1 matching over 7 bases. Unmatched junction bases numbered 4, after V lost 5 bases and J lost 1 base. This CDR3 spans 14 amino acids. CDR1 SGHNT and CDR2 YENEEA come from the germline V gene. The CDR3 reads CASSPRTGNTEAFF. The DNA of the CDR3 is TGTGCCAGCAGCCCCCGGACAGGGAACACTGAAGCTTTCTTT.